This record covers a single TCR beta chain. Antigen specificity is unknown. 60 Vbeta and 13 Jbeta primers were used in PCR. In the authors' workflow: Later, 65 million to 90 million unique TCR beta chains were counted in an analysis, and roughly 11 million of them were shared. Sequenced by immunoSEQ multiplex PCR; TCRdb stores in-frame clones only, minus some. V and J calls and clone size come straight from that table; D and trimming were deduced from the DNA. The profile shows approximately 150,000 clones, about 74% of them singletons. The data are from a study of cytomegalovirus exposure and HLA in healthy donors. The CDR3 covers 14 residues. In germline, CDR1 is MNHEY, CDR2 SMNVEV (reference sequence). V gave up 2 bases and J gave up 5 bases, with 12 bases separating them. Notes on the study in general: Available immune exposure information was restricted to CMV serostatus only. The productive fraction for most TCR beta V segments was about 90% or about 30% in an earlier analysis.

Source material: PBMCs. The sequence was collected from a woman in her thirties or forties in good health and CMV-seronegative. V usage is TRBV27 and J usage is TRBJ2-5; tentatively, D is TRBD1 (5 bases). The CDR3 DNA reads TGTGCCAGCAGTTTAGTCTGGGCAGGGGAGACCCAGTACTTC. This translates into CASSLVWAGETQYF.